This is a list of T cell receptor beta chains from one sample in a study of shared clonotypes between healthy human individuals. The assay was immunoSEQ multiplex PCR, and TCRdb's table has in-frame clones only and misses some. The data hold about 2.1 million clones, with approximately 92% observed a single time. Sequenced material: naive CD8+ T cells from PBMCs. All receptors derive from a man aged 18 to 30 in good health. Some clones in this sample may be carry-over from other donors' samples. CDR3s leave out the opening cysteine and the closing phenylalanine or tryptophan. The order of the fields is V gene, D gene, clone size, J gene, CDR3 protein. D genes are given only for firm matches. Clone size is stated in some rows and not others, as once, few, many or a class when expanded.

>TRBV7-8|-|-|TRBJ2-3
ASSLEAGYYTDTQY
>TRBV27|TRBD2|-|TRBJ2-7
ASSWASGRMYEQY
>TRBV7-9|-|-|TRBJ2-1
ASSSTTGYGEQF
>TRBV7-9|-|-|TRBJ1-2
ASSLPGSGANYGYT
>TRBV4-2|-|-|TRBJ1-2
ASSQAGPNGYT
>TRBV18|TRBD1|-|TRBJ2-7
ASSPPDRPYEQY
>TRBV7-6|-|-|TRBJ2-7
ASSLDRATYEQY
>TRBV18|-|-|TRBJ2-1
ASSPQVDEQF
>TRBV18|TRBD2|-|TRBJ2-3
ASSTGLPSTDTQY
>TRBV11-2|-|-|TRBJ2-7
ASSLFGSYEQY
>TRBV27|TRBD2|once|TRBJ2-1
ASSYGAGGNEQF
>TRBV4-2|-|-|TRBJ1-3
ASSAGYSGNTIY
>TRBV28|-|-|TRBJ1-5
ASSLVREREQPQH
>TRBV29-1|TRBD1|-|TRBJ2-1
SAVGQTYNEQF
>TRBV9|-|-|TRBJ1-1
ASSYSPGNTEAF
>TRBV28|TRBD2|-|TRBJ2-3
ASSGLAGDRPDTQY
>TRBV9|-|-|TRBJ1-2
ASSVGTQPTHYGYT
>TRBV11-2|TRBD2|-|TRBJ2-1
ASSAAGVLAGVNEQF
>TRBV4-1|-|-|TRBJ2-1
ASSQKSSVNEQF
>TRBV2|TRBD1|-|TRBJ2-7
ASTKGDRVLSMEQY
>TRBV19|TRBD2|once|TRBJ2-1
ASSPTSGNEQF
>TRBV18|-|-|TRBJ2-3
ASSPPETGPDTQY
>TRBV9|-|-|TRBJ2-7
ASSAGPRGQVYEQY
>TRBV2|TRBD1|-|TRBJ2-1
ASSPGTGAGREQF
>TRBV28|-|-|TRBJ1-2
ASRRGYYGYT
>TRBV19|TRBD2|-|TRBJ2-7
ASSMRLAGGPFSYEQY
>TRBV28|-|-|TRBJ2-3
ASSLFGRTSLDTQY
>TRBV9|-|-|TRBJ2-7
ASSVSEGTYEQY
>TRBV2|TRBD2|-|TRBJ2-2
ASSVAGWRAGELF
>TRBV6-1|-|-|TRBJ1-3
ASSEPGSTRNTIY
>TRBV4-1|-|-|TRBJ2-7
ASSQLEGSYEQY
>TRBV29-1|TRBD1|-|TRBJ2-7
SVLGQGYEQY
>TRBV5-1|-|-|TRBJ1-1
ASSPIGPTTEAF
>TRBV9|-|-|TRBJ2-3
ASSVATASSTDTQY
>TRBV2|TRBD1|once|TRBJ2-7
ASRGDRAYEQY
>TRBV27|TRBD1|-|TRBJ2-7
ASSLWDSAYEQY
>TRBV7-2|-|-|TRBJ1-5
ASSPLKNSNQPQH
>TRBV18|-|-|TRBJ1-1
ASSPSGHPVEAF
>TRBV15|TRBD1|-|TRBJ1-1
ATRGTVLGSTEAF
>TRBV28|-|-|TRBJ1-5
ASSFRQNNQPQH
>TRBV29-1|TRBD1|-|TRBJ2-1
SVPRPTGLGSFSYNEQF
>TRBV27|-|-|TRBJ1-2
ATTPRGRKNYGYT
>TRBV2|TRBD1|-|TRBJ1-2
ASSDGFQASDRGAAGYT
>TRBV28|TRBD2|-|TRBJ2-1
ASSRLAGAPYNEQF
>TRBV9|-|-|TRBJ2-7
ASSPGDGFLYEQY
>TRBV7-3|-|-|TRBJ2-2
ASSPSRAVNTGELF
>TRBV9|TRBD1|-|TRBJ2-5
ASSESGTGKETQY
>TRBV7-2|-|-|TRBJ1-1
ASSHPPSGTEAF
>TRBV7-9|-|-|TRBJ2-7
ASSSTRGREIIEQY
>TRBV9|TRBD1|-|TRBJ1-2
ASSDPRTGSYGYT
>TRBV7-9|-|-|TRBJ2-7
ASSPLKGNEQY